This T cell receptor (beta chain) was identified in a study of CD8+ T cells in alopecia areata (dated 2018 in TCRdb). In the study overall: Treated patients were enrolled in an open-label pilot trial of oral tofacitinib at 5 to 10 mg twice daily for moderate-to-severe alopecia areata. The study used high-throughput TCRbeta sequencing to examine T cell clonal expansion in alopecia areata, in both the C3H/HeJ mouse model and human patients. The RNA source kit depended on sample type: the PAXgene miRNA kit for fixed scalp, the miRNeasy kit for PBMCs, and the RNeasy kit for mouse skin. Amplification of TCRbeta CDR3 regions was done by immunoSEQ multiplex PCR using 35 Vbeta forward primers and 13 Jbeta reverse primers. Scalp clonality was compared among normal scalp (n=4), patchy alopecia areata scalp (n=8), and alopecia totalis/universalis scalp (n=8). The SALT score, which quantifies the percentage of affected scalp surface area, was used to measure disease severity in treated patients. In humans, TCRbeta sequencing was performed on scalp tissue and on sorted CD4+ and CD8+ peripheral blood T cells from healthy controls and from patients with patchy or totalis/universalis alopecia areata. Patients received tofacitinib for 6 to 18 months and were then followed off drug for 6 months to check for delayed response and recurrence. Patients on tofacitinib were biopsied at baseline and after 4 and 24 weeks of treatment, and several of the patients also had a later scalp biopsy.

The sample's treatment or condition label is to be understood as: oral pan-JAK inhibitor, 5-10 mg twice daily. Lesional scalp punch biopsies and peripheral blood were collected from alopecia areata patients. After PBMCs were isolated by density centrifugation and stained for CD3, CD4 and CD8, a FACSAria was used to sort CD4+ and CD8+ T cells. The library came from the immunoSEQ multiplex PCR assay. To provide template for TCR sequencing, every sample had RNA extracted and reverse transcribed into cDNA. SuperScript III was used to make first-strand cDNA, primed with a 2:1 mix of oligo-dT and random hexamers. A synthetic immune receptor repertoire was used to gauge amplification bias, and whatever bias remained was removed computationally. The paper's processing steps were these. Raw reads were preprocessed for error removal, and CDR3 was defined according to IMGT conventions as running from the conserved cysteine to phenylalanine. Clonality was computed by normalizing Shannon entropy by log2 of the number of productive unique TCRs and subtracting the result from 1. Scalp TCRbeta sequences were cross-referenced with sorted blood CD4 and CD8 repertoires so that the CD4 or CD8 identity of scalp clones could be inferred. TCRdb re-hosts the immuneACCESS table, in-frame sequences only. Its copies lack some clones; in the studies checked, an unresolved V gene accounts for under half of them, and the cause for the rest is not known. From that table come the V and J calls and clone size; the DNA was used to work out D and trimming. In this sample the table shows about 250,000 clones, 60% of which occur a single time. About 0.88% of the sample comes from the top ten.

On this clone: Its antigen is currently not known. There are no base qualities to consult, and no much larger clone falls within one base.

Broader findings and caveats from the paper: With tofacitinib, both scalp clonality and the number of expanded CD8+ clones among the top 100 scalp clones went down significantly. Many expanded lesional clones persisted in scalp and blood during tofacitinib treatment, which may partly explain relapse after stopping treatment. Because the treated cohort was small and had only one nonresponder, larger studies are needed to examine links between baseline CD8+ expansion and response. Scalp TCR repertoire analysis is complicated because resident alphabeta T cells in normal human skin are also sequenced, whereas mouse skin is dominated by gammadelta T cells. Shared TCR sequences between patients were less evident than in mice, which may be partly attributable to HLA diversity in the patient population. Compared with normal scalp, lesional scalp, particularly in alopecia totalis/universalis, had higher clonality and more expanded CD8+ clones, which suggests antigenic drive.

The germline V gene gives CDR1 as KGHSH and CDR2 as LQKENI. The CDR3 goes from the cysteine to the phenylalanine over 16 residues. The retained sequence is limited to the CDR3, 48 bases, with the frame set at the first base. The junction shows trimming of 0 bases on V and 10 bases on J, and the gene matches do not reach 7 bases of it. The TCR comes from a human donor with alopecia areata. This chain is built from TRBV18 and TRBJ1-6, and 9 junctional nucleotides match TRBD1. The starting material was CD4+ T cells sorted from blood, obtained around week 53, from a patient treated with tofacitinib. The CDR3 region reads CASSPPNTGGKSPLHF. At the DNA level, the sequence is TGTGCCAGCTCACCACCTAATACAGGGGGCAAGTCACCCCTCCACTTT.